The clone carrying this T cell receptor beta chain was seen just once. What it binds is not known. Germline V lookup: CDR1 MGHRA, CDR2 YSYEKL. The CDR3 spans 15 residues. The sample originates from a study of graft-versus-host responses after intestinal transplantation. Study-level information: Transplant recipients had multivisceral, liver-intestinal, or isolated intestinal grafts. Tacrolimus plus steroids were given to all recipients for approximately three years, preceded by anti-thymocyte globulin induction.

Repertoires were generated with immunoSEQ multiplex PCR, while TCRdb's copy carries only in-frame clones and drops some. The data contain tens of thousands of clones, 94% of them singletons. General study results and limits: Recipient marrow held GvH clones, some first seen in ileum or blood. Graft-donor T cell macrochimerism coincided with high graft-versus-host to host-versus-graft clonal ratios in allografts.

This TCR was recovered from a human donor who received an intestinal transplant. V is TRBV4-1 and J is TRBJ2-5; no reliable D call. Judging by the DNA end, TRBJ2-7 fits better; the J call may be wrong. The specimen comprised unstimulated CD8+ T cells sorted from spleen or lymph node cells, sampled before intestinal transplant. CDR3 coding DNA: TGCGCCAGCAGCCAAGACCTGCCTATCTCCTACGAGCAGTACTTC. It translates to CASSQDLPISYEQYF.